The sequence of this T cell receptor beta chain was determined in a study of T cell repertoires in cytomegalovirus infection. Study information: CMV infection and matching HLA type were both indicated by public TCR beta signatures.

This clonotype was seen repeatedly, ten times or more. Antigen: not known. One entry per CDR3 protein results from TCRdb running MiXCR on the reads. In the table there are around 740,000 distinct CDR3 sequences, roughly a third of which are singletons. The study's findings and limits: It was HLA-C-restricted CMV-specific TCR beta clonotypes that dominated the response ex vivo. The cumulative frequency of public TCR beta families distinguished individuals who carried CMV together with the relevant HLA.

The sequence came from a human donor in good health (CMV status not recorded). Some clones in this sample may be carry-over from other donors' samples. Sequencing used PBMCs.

The chain's CDR3 is CASSWTGLYEQYF. The CDR3 DNA is TGTGCCAGCAGCTGGACAGGGCTTTACGAGCAGTACTTC. The J gene is TRBJ2-7, the V gene TRBV7-2; TRBD1 aligns across 8 bases. This CDR3 has 13 amino acids. Germline values: CDR1 SGHTA, CDR2 FQGNSA. The ends lost 4 bases at V and 4 bases at J; junction bases unmatched: 3.